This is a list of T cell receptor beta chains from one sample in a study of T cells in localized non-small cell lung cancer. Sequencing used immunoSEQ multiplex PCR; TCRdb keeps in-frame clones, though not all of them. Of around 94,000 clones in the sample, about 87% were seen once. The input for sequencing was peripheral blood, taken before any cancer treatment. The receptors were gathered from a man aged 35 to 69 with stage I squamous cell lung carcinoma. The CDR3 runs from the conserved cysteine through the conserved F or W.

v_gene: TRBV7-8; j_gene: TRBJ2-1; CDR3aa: CASSLARGSSYNEQFF
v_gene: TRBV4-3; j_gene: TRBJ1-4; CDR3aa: CASSPGDRGNEKLFF
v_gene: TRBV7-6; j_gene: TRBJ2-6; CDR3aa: CASSAAGAGSGANVLTF
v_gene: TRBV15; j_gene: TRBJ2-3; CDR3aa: CATSRGGSGGQTGTQYF
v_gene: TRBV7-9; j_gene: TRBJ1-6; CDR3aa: CASSSRDNYSPLHF
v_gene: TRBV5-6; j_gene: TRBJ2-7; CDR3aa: CASSLLVPQFGQYF
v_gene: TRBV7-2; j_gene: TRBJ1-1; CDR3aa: CASSLVLDRSEAFF
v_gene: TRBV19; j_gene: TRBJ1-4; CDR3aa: CASSQRGGEKLFF
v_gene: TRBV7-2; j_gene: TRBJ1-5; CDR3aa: CASSLSVNQPQHF
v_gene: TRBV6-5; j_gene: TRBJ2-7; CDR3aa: CASRLKGWDYEQYF
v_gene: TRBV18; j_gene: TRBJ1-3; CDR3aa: CASSPEGRFSGNTIYF
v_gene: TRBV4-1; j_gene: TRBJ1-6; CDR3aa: CASSQRQGSYNSPLHF
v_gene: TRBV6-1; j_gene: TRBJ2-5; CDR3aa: CASSAATGGRETQYF
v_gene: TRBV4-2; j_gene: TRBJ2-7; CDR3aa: CASSQGLSTHYEQYF
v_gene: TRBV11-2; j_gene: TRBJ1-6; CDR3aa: CASSLFFSGNSPLHF
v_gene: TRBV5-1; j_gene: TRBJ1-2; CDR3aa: CASSLGDRAEGYTF
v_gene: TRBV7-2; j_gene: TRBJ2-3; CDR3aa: CASSFSGLSTDTQYF
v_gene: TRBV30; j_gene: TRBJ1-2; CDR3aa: CAWSVRGGYGYTF
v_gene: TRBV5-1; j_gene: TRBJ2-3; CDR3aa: CASSSQGLDTDTQYF
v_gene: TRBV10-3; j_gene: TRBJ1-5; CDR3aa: CAISSRDSSNQPQHF
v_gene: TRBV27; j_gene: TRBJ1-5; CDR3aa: CASSPTGSTQPQHF
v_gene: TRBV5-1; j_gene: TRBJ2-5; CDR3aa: CASSSGQIQETQYF
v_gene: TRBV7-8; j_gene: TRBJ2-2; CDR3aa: CASSSAGRNTGELFF
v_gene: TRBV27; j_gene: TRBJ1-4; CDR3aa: CASRRWSTTNEKLFF
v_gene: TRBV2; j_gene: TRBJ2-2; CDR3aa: CASALARVTNTGELFF
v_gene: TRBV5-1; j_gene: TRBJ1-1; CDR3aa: CASSADDRGLTEAFF
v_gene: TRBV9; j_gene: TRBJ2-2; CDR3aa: CASSVGTSGGTGELFF
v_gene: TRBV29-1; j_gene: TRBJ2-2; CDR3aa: CSVWTDLNTGELFF
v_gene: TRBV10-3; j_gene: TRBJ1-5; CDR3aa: CAISESNRSRIDQPQHF
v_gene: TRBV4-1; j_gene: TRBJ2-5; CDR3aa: CASSQDERGEQETQYF
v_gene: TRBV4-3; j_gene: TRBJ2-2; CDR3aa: CASSQETGANTGELFF
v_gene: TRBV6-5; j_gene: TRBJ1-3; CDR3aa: CASSYSPQGARNTIYF
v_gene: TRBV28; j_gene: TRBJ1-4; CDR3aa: CASSPQQGTNEKLFF
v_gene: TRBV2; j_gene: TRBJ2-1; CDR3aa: CASTQSSYNEQFF
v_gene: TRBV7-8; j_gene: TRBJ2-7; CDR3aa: CASSLAWREQYF
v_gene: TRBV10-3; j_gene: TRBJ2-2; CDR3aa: CAISSQGNTGELFF
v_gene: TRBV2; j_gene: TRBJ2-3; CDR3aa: CASSEAYITDTQYF
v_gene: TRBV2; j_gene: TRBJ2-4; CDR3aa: CASTLGPRGAKNIQYF
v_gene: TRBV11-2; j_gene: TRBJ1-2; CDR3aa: CASSEDRVGGYTF
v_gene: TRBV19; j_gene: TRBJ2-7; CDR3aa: CASSIRSGGSYEQYF
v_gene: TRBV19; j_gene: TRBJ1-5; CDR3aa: CASRKDRVGNQPQHF
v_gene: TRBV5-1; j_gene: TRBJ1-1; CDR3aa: CASSFLGTTEAFF
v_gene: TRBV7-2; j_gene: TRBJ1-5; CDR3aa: CASSFGRNQPQHF
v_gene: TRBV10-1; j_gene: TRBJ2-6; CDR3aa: CASSQAGSGANVLTF
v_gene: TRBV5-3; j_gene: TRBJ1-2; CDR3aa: CARKDRAWIYGYTF
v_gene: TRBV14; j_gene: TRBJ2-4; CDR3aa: CASSQSRNIQYF
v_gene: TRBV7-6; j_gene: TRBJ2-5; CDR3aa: CASSLEGGRGQGTQYF
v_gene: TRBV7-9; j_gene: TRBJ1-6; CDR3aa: CASSLVDSPLHF
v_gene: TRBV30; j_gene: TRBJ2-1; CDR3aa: CAWSRGLDNEQFF